This T cell receptor (beta chain) comes out of a study of tumor and adjacent non-tumor tissue in lung cancer. The overall study: Aged about 31 to 85 years, patients included fewer than 11 men and several women with stage I to III disease. Study conclusions and caveats: Significantly higher TCR diversity was found in tumor than normal lung.

Details on this clonotype: The antigen is undetermined.

The library came from three nested PCR rounds adapted from ARM-PCR protocols. One entry per CDR3 protein, called by TCRdb with MiXCR from the multiplex PCR reads. The table includes 100,000 or so distinct CDR3 sequences, around three quarters detected once. No cell sorting was done before RNA was extracted from the tissue. The normal lung tissue was taken more than 3 cm from the tumor edge. The CDR3 extends over 16 amino acids. CDR1 is SEHNR, CDR2 FQNEAQ, per germline (reference sequence). Trimming took 4 bases from V and 0 from J, leaving 13 bases between them. The source material was distant non-tumor lung tissue. This TCR derives from a man in his sixties with small cell lung cancer. The chain is built from TRBV7-9 and TRBJ2-1; the D gene could be TRBD1 or TRBD2 (6 bases each). CDR3 loop: CASSWTTGSSYNEQFF. CDR3 DNA sequence: TGTGCCAGCAGCTGGACTACAGGGAGCTCCTACAATGAGCAGTTCTTC.